Listed below are T cell receptor beta chains from one sample, sequenced in a study of blood T cell repertoires in COVID-19. Clones were read by immunoSEQ multiplex PCR, and TCRdb kept only the in-frame ones, dropping some. The sample consists of around 45,000 clones, 83% of them appearing once. Sample: peripheral blood. These receptors came from an elderly man in a cohort sampled during active COVID-19. The CDR3 runs from the conserved cysteine through the conserved F or W. The D gene is left open where the match is weak. Size is stated for part of the rows, as once, few or many counts, or as a class when the clone is expanded.

V gene	clone size	J gene	D gene	CDR3 protein	CDR3 DNA
TRBV6-6	NA	TRBJ1-4	NA	CASSYPKGANEKLFF	TGTGCCAGCAGTTACCCAAAGGGGGCTAATGAAAAACTGTTTTTT
TRBV7-2	once	TRBJ2-7	NA	CASSLGQGRGSEQYF	TGTGCCAGCAGCTTAGGACAGGGGAGGGGATCCGAGCAGTACTTC
TRBV24-1	NA	TRBJ2-1	NA	CATSDPRTIDYNEQFF	TGTGCCACCAGTGATCCTCGGACTATAGACTACAATGAGCAGTTCTTC
TRBV15	NA	TRBJ2-3	TRBD2	CATSSLPRASGGTQYF	TGTGCCACCAGCAGCCTGCCGAGGGCCTCCGGGGGGACGCAGTATTTT
TRBV5-1	NA	TRBJ2-2	NA	CASSLGTNTGELFF	TGCGCCAGCAGCTTGGGCACTAACACCGGGGAGCTGTTTTTT
TRBV7-9	NA	TRBJ2-5	TRBD2	CASSSKTSGGALEETQYF	TGTGCCAGCAGCTCGAAAACTAGCGGGGGAGCCTTGGAAGAGACCCAGTACTTC
TRBV10-1	NA	TRBJ2-2	TRBD1	CASSTGTGKAGELFF	TGCGCCAGCAGTACCGGGACAGGGAAGGCCGGGGAGCTGTTTTTT
TRBV14	NA	TRBJ2-7	NA	CASSQVPASPEYF	TGTGCCAGCAGCCAAGTCCCAGCTAGTCCCGAGTACTTC
TRBV18	NA	TRBJ1-6	NA	CASSPEGHSPLHF	TGTGCCAGCTCCCCGGAGGGGCATTCACCCCTCCACTTT
TRBV15	NA	TRBJ2-7	TRBD1	CATSRGGQGAHEQYF	TGTGCCACCAGCAGGGGCGGACAGGGGGCGCACGAGCAGTACTTC
TRBV6-6	NA	TRBJ2-7	NA	CASSYRGDRPYEQYF	TGTGCCAGCAGTTATAGGGGGGACAGACCGTACGAGCAGTACTTC
TRBV2	NA	TRBJ2-1	TRBD1	CASSGNLQGSTYNEQFF	TGTGCCAGCAGTGGAAATCTACAGGGGAGCACCTACAATGAGCAGTTCTTC
TRBV19	NA	TRBJ2-1	NA	CASSIPGTYNEQFF	TGTGCCAGTAGTATCCCCGGGACTTACAATGAGCAGTTCTTC
TRBV6-7	NA	TRBJ1-1	NA	CASSLVRDGTEAFF	TGTGCCAGCAGCCTGGTGCGGGACGGCACTGAAGCTTTCTTT
TRBV28	NA	TRBJ2-1	NA	CASSLGPQNEQFF	TGTGCCAGCAGTTTAGGCCCCCAAAATGAGCAGTTCTTC
TRBV10-3	NA	TRBJ1-1	TRBD1	CAISATGMNTEAFF	TGTGCCATCAGTGCGACAGGGATGAACACTGAAGCTTTCTTT